This T cell receptor (beta chain) comes out of a study of blood T cell repertoires in COVID-19. The protocol was immunoSEQ multiplex PCR, while the TCRdb copy is restricted to in-frame clones and leaves out a portion. The sample includes some 140,000 clones, about nine tenths of them seen just once. CDR3 size: 14 residues. Trimming stripped 3 bases from V and 1 base from J, with 6 bases between. Germline lookup yields CDR1 MNHEY and CDR2 SVGAGI. V is TRBV6-5 and J is TRBJ1-4; TRBD1 is a possible D gene (5 bases). This clonotype was obtained from a man aged 45-65 years with active COVID-19. Specimen: peripheral blood. CDR3 nucleotides: TGTGCCAGCAGTTATCAGGGAACTAATGAAAAACTGTTTTTT. Its translation: CASSYQGTNEKLFF.